One and the same sample provided the 10 T cell receptor beta chains below, sequenced in a study of regulatory T cells in long-lasting Graves disease (dated by TCRdb to the early 2020s). The method was multiplex PCR. Sequencing took place on an Illumina HiSeq 4000. CDR3 regions were amplified by Arm-PCR with iRepertoire HTBI primers to construct TCR beta libraries. Using fastp at Q25 and MiXCR, TCRdb reprocessed the public reads and kept productive beta chains. Rows are combined by CDR3 protein, so each entry shows the most common genes and DNA. The sample profile shows 320,000 or so distinct CDR3 sequences; 15% to 20% of them were found once. The top ten clonotypes cover 35% to 45% of the sample. The intended sense of this specimen's time point label: newly diagnosed GD, antithyroid drugs for less than 3 months. RNA was extracted from PBMCs in TRIzol for both TCR sequencing and RNA sequencing. This material consisted of peripheral blood mononuclear cells (PBMCs), taken at new diagnosis, from a patient treated with antithyroid drugs. These receptors came from a female donor with Graves disease.

This clonotype was observed at least ten times. This sequence joins TRBV5-1 and TRBJ2-7; D possibly corresponds to TRBD1 (6 bases). V lost 4 bases, J lost 4 bases, and 15 bases lay in between. CDR1 is SGHRS and CDR2 is YFSETQ in the germline V gene. This CDR3 has 14 amino acids. CDR3 nucleotides: TGCGCCAGCAGCCCCGGGACAACAAGGTACGAGCAGTACTTC. As protein: CASSPGTTRYEQYF.

The J gene is TRBJ2-1, the V gene TRBV18, with TRBD2 matching over 8 bases. V lost 6 bases and J lost 5; bases outside the gene matches: 12. The germline V gene has CDR1 KGHSH and CDR2 LQKENI. The CDR3 spans 16 residues. CDR3 sequence (DNA): TGTGCCAGCTCCCGTACTCAAAGCGGGAGAGACAATGAGCAGTTCTTC. Translation gives CASSRTQSGRDNEQFF.

This clonotype was counted ten times or more. The genes are TRBV20-1 and TRBJ2-1; unclear D gene. The CDR3 is 15 amino acids. CDR1 is DFQATT and CDR2 is SNEGSKA in the germline V gene (reference sequence). Trimming cost V 0 bases and J 8 bases, with 17 bases left between them. In nucleotides, the CDR3 is TGCAGTGCTAGAGATTCCTCGAGCGTCGACGATGAGCAGTTCTTC. It translates to CSARDSSSVDDEQFF.

This clonotype was recorded at least ten times. The chain couples TRBV15 to TRBJ2-2, with D perhaps matching TRBD1 (5 bases). Germline lookup yields CDR1 LNHNV and CDR2 YYDKDF (reference sequence). This CDR3 comprises 15 residues. The V gene lost 0 bases and the J gene lost 6 bases, with 11 bases spanning the gap. The CDR3 sequence is CATSRDRVRAGELFF. The CDR3, as DNA: TGTGCCACCAGCAGAGACAGGGTTCGCGCCGGGGAGCTGTTTTTT.

As to this clonotype: A single base separates this from a much larger clone, so it may be a read error. This sequence joins TRBV3-1 and TRBJ1-1, with unresolved D. Germline loops: CDR1 LGHDT, CDR2 YNNKEL (reference sequence). The CDR3 length is 17 residues. The V end lost 2 bases, the J end lost 1 base, and 17 bases lay between the germline ends. CDR3: CASSQPTTFYENTEAFF. DNA of the CDR3: TGTGCCAGCAGCCAACCTACAACATTCTATGAGAACACTGAAGCTTTCTTT.

This clonotype was detected many times. This chain connects TRBV30 to TRBJ2-7; the D gene is possibly TRBD1 (6 bases). The germline gives CDR1 GTSNPN, CDR2 SVGIG (reference sequence). V was clipped by 1 base and J by 1 base, with 8 bases between them. This CDR3 region has 13 residues. Here the CDR3 DNA reads TGTGCCTGGAGTGCGGACAGATCCTACGAGCAGTACTTC. It codes for CAWSADRSYEQYF.

This clonotype was seen repeatedly, ten times or more. The CDR3 protein is CASSMGRGFINYGYTF. DNA for the CDR3: TGTGCCAGTAGTATGGGACGAGGGTTTATAAACTATGGCTACACCTTC. V usage is TRBV19 and J usage is TRBJ1-2; weak D call: TRBD1 (5 bases). Germline assignment: CDR1 LNHDA and CDR2 SQIVND (reference sequence). V was trimmed by 3 bases and J by 2 bases, leaving 16 bases between them. CDR3 length equals 16 residues.

The chain links TRBV12-3 or TRBV12-4 to TRBJ1-2, with D possibly TRBD1 on 5 matching bases. Trimming stripped 4 bases from V and 6 bases from J, with 12 bases between. The CDR3 extends over 13 amino acids. The CDR3 sequence: CASSSDRVNGYTF. CDR3 DNA sequence: TGTGCCAGCAGTTCTGACAGAGTTAATGGCTACACCTTC.

This clonotype was counted at least ten times. The V and J genes are TRBV27 and TRBJ2-5; tentative D call: TRBD2 (6 bases). V was pared by 5 bases and J by 2 bases, with 9 bases between. The CDR3 is 13 residues long. Per the germline V gene, CDR1 is MNHEY and CDR2 is SMNVEV (reference sequence). This chain's CDR3 is CASSPTSQETQYF. For the CDR3, the DNA is TGTGCCAGCAGTCCGACTAGTCAAGAGACCCAGTACTTC.

This clonotype was detected ten times or more. The V and J genes are TRBV27 and TRBJ1-1, with a possible D match to TRBD1 (5 bases). Germline-derived CDR1 and CDR2 are MNHEY and SMNVEV (reference sequence). V dropped 6 bases and J dropped 5 bases, with 16 bases sitting between them. The CDR3 length is 14 residues. The CDR3 here is CASSLGRGWTEAFF. The CDR3 DNA sequence: TGTGCCAGCAGCCTTGGGCGGGGGTGGACTGAAGCTTTCTTT.